This T cell receptor (beta chain) was recorded in a study of T cell responses to AZD1222 COVID-19 vaccine. Regarding the study as a whole: Compared with day 0, the breadth and depth of the Spike-specific TCR repertoire rose significantly after two doses of AZD1222.

In the case of this clone: Its specificity is unknown.

Assay: immunoSEQ multiplex PCR; the TCRdb copy retains only in-frame clones and omits some. The sample comprises roughly 150,000 clones, just over 90% of which are singletons, and approximately 1.8% rests with the top ten. The sequence was collected from an adult in good health. Source: peripheral blood, taken on day 0 of AZD1222 vaccination.

CDR3 coding DNA: TGTGCCAGCAGCGACGGAAACAATCAGCCCCAGCATTTT. It specifies CASSDGNNQPQHF. The chain employs TRBV7-2 and TRBJ1-5; no reliable D call. The CDR3 has 13 amino acids. With 5 bases removed from V and 3 bases from J, the gap between germline ends came to 8 bases. Germline CDR1 SGHTA, CDR2 FQGNSA. Complete variable domain (other parts from reference TRBV7-2 and TRBJ1-5): GAGVSQSPSNKVTEKGKDVELRCDPISGHTALYWYRQSLGQGLEFLIYFQGNSAPDKSGLPSDRFSAERTGGSVSTLTIQRTQQEDSAVYLCASSDGNNQPQHFGDGTRLSIL.